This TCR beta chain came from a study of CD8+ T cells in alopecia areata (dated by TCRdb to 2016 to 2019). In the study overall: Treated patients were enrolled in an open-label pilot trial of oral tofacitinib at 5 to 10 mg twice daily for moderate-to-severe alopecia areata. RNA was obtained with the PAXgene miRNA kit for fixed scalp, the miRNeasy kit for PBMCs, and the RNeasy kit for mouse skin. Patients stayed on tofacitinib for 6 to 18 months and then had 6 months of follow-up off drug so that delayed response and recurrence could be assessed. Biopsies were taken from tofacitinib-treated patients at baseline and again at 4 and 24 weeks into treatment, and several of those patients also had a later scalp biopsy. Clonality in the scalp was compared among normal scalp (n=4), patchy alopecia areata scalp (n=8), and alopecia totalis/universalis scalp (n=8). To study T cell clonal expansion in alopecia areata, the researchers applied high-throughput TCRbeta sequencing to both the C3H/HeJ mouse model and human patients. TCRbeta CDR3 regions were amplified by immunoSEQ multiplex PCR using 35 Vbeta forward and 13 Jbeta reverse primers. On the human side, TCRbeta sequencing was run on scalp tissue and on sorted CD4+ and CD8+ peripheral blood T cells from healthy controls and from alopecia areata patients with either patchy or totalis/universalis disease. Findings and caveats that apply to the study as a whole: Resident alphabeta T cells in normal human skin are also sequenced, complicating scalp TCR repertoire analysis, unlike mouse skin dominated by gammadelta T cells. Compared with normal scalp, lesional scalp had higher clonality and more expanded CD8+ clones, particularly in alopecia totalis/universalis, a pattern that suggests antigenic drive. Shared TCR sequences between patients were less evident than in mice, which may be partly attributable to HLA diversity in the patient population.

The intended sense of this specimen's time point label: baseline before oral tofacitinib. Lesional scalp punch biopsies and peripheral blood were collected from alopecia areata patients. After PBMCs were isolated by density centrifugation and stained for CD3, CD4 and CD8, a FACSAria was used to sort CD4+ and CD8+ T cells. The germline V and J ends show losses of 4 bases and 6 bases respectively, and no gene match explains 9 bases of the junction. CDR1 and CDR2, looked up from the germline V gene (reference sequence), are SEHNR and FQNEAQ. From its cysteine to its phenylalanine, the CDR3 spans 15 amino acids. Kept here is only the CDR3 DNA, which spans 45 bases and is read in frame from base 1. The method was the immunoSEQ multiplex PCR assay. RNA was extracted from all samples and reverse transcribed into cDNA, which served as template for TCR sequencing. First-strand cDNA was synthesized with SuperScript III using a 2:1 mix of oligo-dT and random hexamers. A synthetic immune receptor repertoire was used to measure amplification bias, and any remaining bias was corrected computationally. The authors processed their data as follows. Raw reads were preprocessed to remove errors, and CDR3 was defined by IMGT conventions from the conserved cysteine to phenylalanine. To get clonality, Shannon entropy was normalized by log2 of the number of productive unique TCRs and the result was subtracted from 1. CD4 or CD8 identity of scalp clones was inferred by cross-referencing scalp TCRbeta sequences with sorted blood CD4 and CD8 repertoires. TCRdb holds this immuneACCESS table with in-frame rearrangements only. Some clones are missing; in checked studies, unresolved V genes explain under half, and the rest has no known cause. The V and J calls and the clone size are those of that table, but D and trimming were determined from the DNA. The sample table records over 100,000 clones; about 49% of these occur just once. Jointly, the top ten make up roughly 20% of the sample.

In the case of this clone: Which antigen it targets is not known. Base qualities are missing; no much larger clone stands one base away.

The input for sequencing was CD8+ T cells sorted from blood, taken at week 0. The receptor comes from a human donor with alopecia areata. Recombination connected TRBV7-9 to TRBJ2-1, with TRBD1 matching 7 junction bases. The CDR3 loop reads CASSSLDRSLNEQFF. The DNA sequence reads TGTGCCAGCAGCTCCCTGGACAGGTCTCTCAATGAGCAGTTCTTC.